Listed here are 21 T cell receptor beta chains from one sample, sequenced in a study of cytomegalovirus exposure and HLA in healthy donors. PCR primers comprised 60 Vbeta and 13 Jbeta primers. Repertoires were generated with immunoSEQ multiplex PCR, while TCRdb's copy carries only in-frame clones and drops some. Of 150,000 to 200,000 clones in the sample, 82% were seen once. Input material: PBMCs. The receptor source for this set is a man aged 45-65 years in good health and CMV-seropositive.

The J gene is TRBJ2-7, the V gene TRBV15, with TRBD1 matching over 7 bases. The length of the CDR3 is 14 residues. Germline trimming cut 2 bases from V and 2 bases from J; bases unmatched to any gene: 3. From germline, CDR1 is LNHNV and CDR2 YYDKDF (reference sequence). The CDR3: CATSRKTGAYEQYF. DNA for the CDR3: TGTGCCACCAGCAGAAAAACAGGGGCCTACGAGCAGTACTTC.

This sequence joins TRBV4-1 and TRBJ1-4, with D perhaps matching TRBD1 (6 bases). The CDR3 is 16 residues long. The ends were cut back, 4 bases at V and 5 bases at J, with 17 bases in the middle. Per germline, CDR1 MGHRA and CDR2 YSYEKL. The chain's CDR3 is CASSPQGGGVNEKLFF. In DNA form, the CDR3 reads TGCGCCAGCAGCCCCCAGGGAGGGGGAGTAAATGAAAAACTGTTTTTT.

The CDR3 sequence: CATLKDRNTGELFF. The CDR3 bases are TGTGCCACCCTGAAGGACAGAAACACCGGGGAGCTGTTTTTT. The rearrangement uses TRBV6-1 and TRBJ2-2; D may be TRBD1 (6 bases). Germline values: CDR1 MNHNS, CDR2 SASEGT. Trimming pared 10 bases from V and 2 bases from J, leaving 14 bases between. CDR3 size: 14 residues.

This chain connects TRBV19 to TRBJ2-2; weak D call: TRBD1 (6 bases). Trimming took off 5 bases at V and 0 bases at J, with 13 bases between the two ends. From germline, CDR1 is LNHDA and CDR2 SQIVND (reference sequence). The CDR3 extends over 16 amino acids. The CDR3 coding sequence is TGTGCCAGTAGTCCAACCGGGACACCGAACACCGGGGAGCTGTTTTTT. Its protein product is CASSPTGTPNTGELFF.

The CDR3 here is CAWEPGVGNEQFF. The CDR3 DNA sequence: TGTGCCTGGGAACCGGGAGTCGGCAATGAGCAGTTCTTC. This chain joins TRBV30 and TRBJ2-1; D possibly corresponds to TRBD2 (6 bases). The CDR3 spans 13 residues. Germline assignment: CDR1 GTSNPN and CDR2 SVGIG (reference sequence). V lost 5 bases and J 6 bases, leaving 14 bases between the germline ends.

The gene calls are TRBV7-2 and TRBJ1-2; D remains ambiguous. V lost 1 base and J lost 4, with 4 bases in between. Germline V lookup: CDR1 SGHTA, CDR2 FQGNSA. This CDR3 is 12 amino acids long. CDR3 DNA sequence: TGTGCCAGCAGCTTAGAGCGCTATGGCTACACCTTC. Translation gives CASSLERYGYTF.

In its sample, this clone was seen a few times. The genes are TRBV28 and TRBJ2-3; 7 bases align to TRBD2. Germline CDR1 MDHEN, CDR2 SYDVKM. The CDR3 is made up of 14 amino acids. The trim removed 8 bases at V and 5 bases at J, leaving 10 bases unmatched. In DNA form, the CDR3 reads TGTGCCAGCGGGGGGGGGATCCCACAAGATACGCAGTATTTT. Its protein product is CASGGGIPQDTQYF.

The CDR3, as DNA: TGCGCCAGCAGTGCCGGCGGGAGAGGGACAGATACGCAGTATTTT. Translated: CASSAGGRGTDTQYF. The gene calls are TRBV5-1 and TRBJ2-3; TRBD2 matches 7 bases. The germline CDR1 and CDR2 sequences are SGHRS and YFSETQ. There are 15 residues in the CDR3. The V and J ends lost 5 bases and 3 bases, in that order; junction bases with no gene match: 9.

This clone was counted between two and nine times. The chain is built from TRBV19 and TRBJ1-1; TRBD1 agrees at 8 bases. V lost 5 bases and J lost 0; bases outside the gene matches: 5. Germline values: CDR1 LNHDA, CDR2 SQIVND (reference sequence). The length of the CDR3 is 15 residues. CDR3 DNA: TGTGCCAGTAGTCCCATCAGGGGGCTGAACACTGAAGCTTTCTTT. This codes for CASSPIRGLNTEAFF.

This clone was detected only once. The rearrangement uses TRBV6-5 and TRBJ2-7; 8 positions match TRBD1. CDR1 is MNHEY and CDR2 is SVGAGI in the germline V gene. This CDR3 is 15 amino acids long. V was pared by 0 bases and J by 3 bases, with 4 bases of the junction left unmatched. The CDR3 protein is CASSYSGQDFYEQYF. In DNA, the CDR3 is TGTGCCAGCAGTTACTCGGGACAGGATTTCTACGAGCAGTACTTC.

Here the CDR3 DNA reads TGTGCCAGCAGCCAAGTTGAGGGGGAGGGCTACACCTTC. Translation gives CASSQVEGEGYTF. This sequence joins TRBV5-8 and TRBJ1-2, with D perhaps TRBD1 (6 bases). CDR1 is SGHTS, CDR2 YDEGEE, per germline. Trimming cost V 4 bases and J 8 bases, with 15 bases left between them. The CDR3 sequence is 13 residues long.

The chain is built from TRBV6-5 and TRBJ1-5, with 8 bases aligning to TRBD1. V shed 5 bases, J shed 7 bases, and the junction held 7 bases outside the gene matches. The CDR3 contains 14 residues. Looked up from germline, CDR1 is MNHEY and CDR2 is SVGAGI. CDR3 DNA sequence: TGTGCCAGCAGTACGGACAGGGCGGGCCAGCCCCAGCATTTT. This gives the protein CASSTDRAGQPQHF.

V gene TRBV29-1 combines with J gene TRBJ2-1; 11 bases line up with TRBD2. The germline gives CDR1 SQVTM, CDR2 ANQGSEA. This CDR3 has 15 residues. V gave up 5 bases and J gave up 6 bases; unmatched junction bases: 9. CDR3 region: CSVTAGTSGFNEQFF. In DNA form, the CDR3 reads TGCAGCGTTACGGCCGGGACTAGCGGATTCAATGAGCAGTTCTTC.

This rearrangement joins TRBV10-3 to TRBJ1-1; perhaps TRBD1 as D (5 bases). The CDR3 spans 16 residues. CDR1 ENHRY and CDR2 SYGVKD come from the germline V gene. V lost 3 bases, J lost 7 bases, and 21 bases lay in between. The CDR3: CAISDGRGGDDLEAFF. The CDR3, as DNA: TGTGCCATCAGTGATGGCCGGGGGGGGGACGATCTTGAAGCTTTCTTT.

The rearrangement links TRBV27 to TRBJ2-7, with a tentative D call TRBD2 (5 bases). The CDR3 contains 15 residues. Trimming stripped 2 bases from V and 2 bases from J, with 13 bases between. Germline CDR1 reads MNHEY; CDR2 reads SMNVEV (reference sequence). The CDR3 sequence is CASSLRGRDAYEQYF. The CDR3, as DNA: TGTGCCAGCAGTTTACGCGGGCGAGATGCCTACGAGCAGTACTTC.

This sequence joins TRBV2 and TRBJ1-1, with unresolved D. CDR3 size: 12 residues. The germline V gene has CDR1 SNHLY and CDR2 FYNNEI. Trimming removed 2 bases from V and 13 bases from J, with 14 bases in between. This chain's CDR3 is CASSERQASFFF. The CDR3 bases are TGTGCCAGCAGTGAAAGGCAGGCCAGTTTTTTCTTT.

V usage is TRBV7-9 and J usage is TRBJ2-5; possible D gene TRBD2, 5 bases. Per the germline V gene, CDR1 is SEHNR and CDR2 is FQNEAQ (reference sequence). The V end was cut by 5 bases, the J end by 1 base, with 14 bases between. The CDR3 loop spans 15 amino acids. The CDR3 here is CASSPREKSQETQYF. The CDR3 nucleotides read TGTGCCAGCAGCCCCCGGGAAAAGTCCCAAGAGACCCAGTACTTC.

CDR3 DNA: TGTGCCAGCAGCTTAGGGACACCCAACTACGAGCAGTACTTC. Translating it yields CASSLGTPNYEQYF. V gene TRBV11-2 combines with J gene TRBJ2-5, with TRBD1 as a possible D gene (5 bases). The assigned J gene may be wrong: the sequence end matches TRBJ2-7 better. CDR1 SGHAT and CDR2 FQNNGV come from the germline V gene. This CDR3 spans 14 amino acids.

This chain links TRBV28 with TRBJ1-2, with TRBD1 matching over 7 bases. CDR3 length equals 14 residues. V was clipped by 2 bases and J by 2 bases; unmatched bases: 2. The germline CDR1 and CDR2 sequences are MDHEN and SYDVKM. The CDR3 bases are TGTGCCAGCAGTTTAACAGGGGTCAACTATGGCTACACCTTC. This encodes CASSLTGVNYGYTF.

The chain uses TRBV19 and TRBJ2-2, with TRBD1 matching 8 bases. Germline-derived CDR1 and CDR2 are LNHDA and SQIVND (reference sequence). This CDR3 is built from 14 residues. The trim removed 7 bases at V and 5 bases at J, leaving 6 bases unmatched. CDR3 DNA sequence: TGTGCCAGTACCAGGACAGGGAGTACCGGGGAGCTGTTTTTT. It codes for CASTRTGSTGELFF.

The V call is TRBV7-2, the J call TRBJ2-3, with D perhaps matching TRBD2 (7 bases). Germline V lookup: CDR1 SGHTA, CDR2 FQGNSA. The CDR3 covers 16 residues. V was clipped by 2 bases and J by 4 bases, with 16 bases between them. In DNA form, the CDR3 reads TGTGCCAGCAGCTTATGGAGGGGGGGCCGTGCAGATACGCAGTATTTT. Protein product: CASSLWRGGRADTQYF.